Reported below is one T cell receptor beta chain. Antigen: not known. In the PCR, 60 Vbeta and 13 Jbeta primers were used. The table came from immunoSEQ multiplex PCR; TCRdb's copy has only in-frame clones and leaves some out. This table has about 190,000 clones, roughly four fifths appearing once. Germline V gene lookup returns CDR1 MDHEN and CDR2 SYDVKM. V gave up 6 bases and J gave up 4 bases, with 7 bases separating them. The CDR3 consists of 12 residues. The sample comes from a study of cytomegalovirus exposure and HLA in healthy donors. Study-level information: Counted in an early data release were tens of millions of unique TCRs from HLA-typed donors.

Whole-study findings and limits: Analyses of presence and absence presupposed an approximately uniform sequencing depth across donors. It was 150 to 200 TCR beta chains that were listed as cytomegalovirus-associated.

The sample was PBMCs. This TCR derives from a woman aged 25 to 39 in good health and CMV-seropositive. The rearrangement uses TRBV28 and TRBJ1-5; no clear D gene. CDR3 protein: CASSSTNQPQHF. As DNA, the CDR3 is TGTGCCAGCAGCTCCACAAATCAGCCCCAGCATTTT.